These 25 T cell receptor beta chains share one sample of origin, sequenced in a study of beta chain features in type 1 diabetes. Every isolated RNA sample was fully reverse transcribed, so sequencing captured expressed TCRB transcripts. Produced via immunoSEQ multiplex PCR; TCRdb's table is partial and in-frame only. The top ten clones hold 0.019% of a sample with approximately 380,000 clones, around 15% of them seen once. The sequenced sample was naive CD4+ T cells from blood. The origin of the receptors is a woman aged 18-35 years in good health.

The chain is built from TRBV30 and TRBJ2-7, with no clear D. Trimming pared 0 bases from V and 6 bases from J, leaving 12 bases between. Germline CDR1 and CDR2: GTSNPN and SVGIG (reference sequence). The CDR3 loop spans 13 amino acids. The CDR3 sequence is CAWSVRSAREQYF. The CDR3 coding sequence is TGTGCCTGGAGTGTCCGGAGTGCCCGCGAGCAGTACTTC. The full variable domain, in which reference TRBV30 and TRBJ2-7 provide the parts outside the CDR3, is SQTIHQWPATLVQPVGSPLSLECTVEGTSNPNLYWYRQAAGRGLQLLFYSVGIGQISSEVPQNLSASRPQDRQFILSSKKLLLSDSGFYLCAWSVRSAREQYFGPGTRLTVT.

This clone was counted between two and nine times. This chain joins TRBV15 and TRBJ2-4, with TRBD1 matching over 9 bases. Germline CDR1 is LNHNV and CDR2 is YYDKDF (reference sequence). The CDR3 is made up of 17 amino acids. V was clipped by 5 bases and J by 9 bases; unmatched bases: 17. CDR3 residues: CATSRPPGQGSISIQYF. As DNA, the CDR3 is TGTGCCACCAGCCGGCCCCCGGGACAGGGATCGATCAGCATTCAGTACTTC.

This clone was recorded a few times. The chain couples TRBV29-1 to TRBJ1-5; D ambiguous. The CDR3 spans 12 residues. The V gene's germline CDR1 is SQVTM and CDR2 ANQGSEA. The CDR3 DNA is TGCAGTGCCGGGTATAGCAATCAGCCCCAGCATTTT. Translation gives CSAGYSNQPQHF. The full variable domain, its missing parts supplied by reference TRBV29-1 and TRBJ1-5, is SAVISQKPSRDICQRGTSLTIQCQVDSQVTMMFWYRQQPGQSLTLIATANQGSEATYESGFVIDKFPISRPNLTFSTLTVSNMSPEDSSIYLCSAGYSNQPQHFGDGTRLSIL.

The gene calls are TRBV9 and TRBJ1-2, with D possibly being TRBD1 (6 bases). Germline CDR1 reads SGDLS; CDR2 reads YYNGEE. V dropped 3 bases and J dropped 2 bases, with 17 bases sitting between them. This CDR3 contains 16 residues. CDR3 sequence: CASSATGRTDNYGYTF. The CDR3 coding sequence is TGTGCCAGCAGCGCAACAGGCAGGACAGACAACTATGGCTACACCTTC.

Only a few counts were recorded for this clone. This chain joins TRBV5-4 and TRBJ2-7; TRBD2 aligns across 9 bases. The germline gives CDR1 SGHNT, CDR2 YYREEE (reference sequence). The CDR3 length is 16 residues. V dropped 0 bases and J dropped 2; count of bases not matched to a gene: 6. The CDR3 region has the DNA TGTGCCAGCAGCTTGGCCCTAGCGGGGATCGCCTACGAGCAGTACTTC. Translating gives CASSLALAGIAYEQYF. The full variable domain, completed using reference TRBV5-4 and TRBJ2-7, is ETGVTQSPTHLIKTRGQQVTLRCSSQSGHNTVSWYQQALGQGPQFIFQYYREEENGRGNFPPRFSGLQFPNYSSELNVNALELDDSALYLCASSLALAGIAYEQYFGPGTRLTVT.

This clone was observed a few times. The DNA for the CDR3 is TGTGCCAGCAGCTTGGAGGGGACAGGGGTGGGCTACACCTTC. Its translation: CASSLEGTGVGYTF. This rearrangement joins TRBV5-4 to TRBJ1-2, with 10 nucleotides matching TRBD1. This CDR3 has 14 residues. The V gene end was trimmed by 0 bases and the J gene end by 8 bases; junction bases not matched to a gene: 4. CDR1 SGHNT and CDR2 YYREEE come from the germline V gene (reference sequence).

This sequence joins TRBV4-2 and TRBJ2-5, with D perhaps TRBD1 (6 bases). Trimming stripped 0 bases from V and 1 base from J, with 15 bases between. This CDR3 has 17 amino acids. CDR1 is LGHNA, CDR2 YNFKEQ, per germline. The CDR3 loop is CASSQDLLGQTQETQYF. CDR3 bases: TGTGCCAGCAGCCAAGATCTCCTCGGACAGACCCAAGAGACCCAGTACTTC.

This clone was counted a few times. The J gene is TRBJ1-5, the V gene TRBV4-1; tentative D call: TRBD1 (5 bases). The CDR3 has 15 residues. CDR1 is MGHRA, CDR2 YSYEKL, per germline. Trimming took off 5 bases at V and 0 bases at J, with 11 bases between the two ends. The CDR3 DNA is TGCGCCAGCAGCAAGGGGCATGGTAGCAATCAGCCCCAGCATTTT. Translating it yields CASSKGHGSNQPQHF.

This sequence joins TRBV4-3 and TRBJ2-5; TRBD2 aligns across 7 bases. V lost 0 bases to trimming and J lost 3 bases; unmatched junction nucleotides: 1. In germline, CDR1 is LGHNA, CDR2 YSLEER. The CDR3 extends over 14 amino acids. The CDR3 DNA is TGCGCCAGCAGCCAAGAGGGGGGGGAAGAGACCCAGTACTTC. It yields the protein CASSQEGGEETQYF.

This clone showed up just a few times. The chain uses TRBV30 and TRBJ1-1; a possible D gene is TRBD1 (5 bases). The CDR3 is 13 residues long. Germline CDR1 is GTSNPN and CDR2 is SVGIG (reference sequence). The V and J ends lost 5 bases and 0 bases respectively, with 10 bases between them. DNA for the CDR3: TGTGCCTGGTGGGGCCCGATGAACACTGAAGCTTTCTTT. Translating gives CAWWGPMNTEAFF.

This clone was seen a few times. The rearrangement joins TRBV4-3 to TRBJ2-3; tentative D call: TRBD2 (6 bases). Germline V gene sequence: CDR1 LGHNA, CDR2 YSLEER. CDR3 length: 15 residues. The germline V and J ends were trimmed by 0 bases and 10 bases, with 17 bases remaining between them. The CDR3 loop is CASSQDVGGPWSQYF. In DNA form, the CDR3 reads TGCGCCAGCAGCCAAGATGTGGGAGGACCCTGGTCGCAGTATTTT.

V gene TRBV19 combines with J gene TRBJ1-3; D ambiguous. CDR3 length: 13 residues. Trimming cost V 3 bases and J 3 bases, with 6 bases left between them. Germline values: CDR1 LNHDA, CDR2 SQIVND (reference sequence). This chain's CDR3 is CASSMADGNTIYF. CDR3 bases: TGTGCCAGTAGTATGGCGGATGGAAACACCATATATTTT.

The chain recombines TRBV7-9 with TRBJ2-7, with 14 bases fitting TRBD2. Germline V gives CDR1 SEHNR, CDR2 FQNEAQ (reference sequence). J lost 3 bases, V lost 5 bases, and 3 bases had no gene match. This CDR3 has 15 residues. CDR3 coding DNA: TGTGCCAGCAGCCCGGGACTAGCGGGAGTCTACGAGCAGTACTTC. Translated, it gives CASSPGLAGVYEQYF.

This chain joins TRBV30 and TRBJ2-1; 14 nucleotides line up with TRBD2. The CDR3 runs 15 residues. After removal of 1 base from V and 14 bases from J, the junction contained 10 bases not matched to a gene. CDR1 GTSNPN and CDR2 SVGIG come from the germline V gene (reference sequence). DNA for the CDR3: TGTGCCTGGAGTGGGGGACTAGCGGGAGTTTCTACGGAGTTCTTC. Protein product: CAWSGGLAGVSTEFF. Complete variable domain (other parts from reference TRBV30 and TRBJ2-1): SQTIHQWPATLVQPVGSPLSLECTVEGTSNPNLYWYRQAAGRGLQLLFYSVGIGQISSEVPQNLSASRPQDRQFILSSKKLLLSDSGFYLCAWSGGLAGVSTEFFGPGTRLTVL.

The rearrangement uses TRBV28 and TRBJ2-7; D not certain. Trimming pared 5 bases from V and 1 base from J, leaving 12 bases between. Germline V CDR1 and CDR2: MDHEN, SYDVKM. The length of the CDR3 is 14 residues. CDR3 sequence reads: CASSLTQASYEQYF. The DNA for the CDR3 is TGTGCCAGCAGTCTCACCCAGGCTTCCTACGAGCAGTACTTC.

This clone appeared a few times. This chain joins TRBV30 and TRBJ2-1; maybe TRBD2 (5 bases). CDR3 length: 12 amino acids. The V gene's germline CDR1 is GTSNPN and CDR2 SVGIG (reference sequence). Trimming removed 3 bases at V and 6 bases at J, with 9 bases between. CDR3 in DNA: TGTGCCTGGAGGCGGACTCGCAATGAGCAGTTCTTC. Translated: CAWRRTRNEQFF.

The rearrangement uses TRBV27 and TRBJ2-5; a possible D gene is TRBD1 (5 bases). The V gene's germline CDR1 is MNHEY and CDR2 SMNVEV (reference sequence). The germline V and J ends were trimmed by 6 bases and 10 bases, with 21 bases remaining between them. The CDR3 contains 14 residues. DNA of the CDR3: TGTGCCAGCAGGCTGACAGAGTCGGTAGGGGACCAGTACTTC. Amino acid sequence: CASRLTESVGDQYF.

V usage is TRBV5-1 and J usage is TRBJ2-7, with D tentatively TRBD1 (6 bases). From germline, CDR1 is SGHRS and CDR2 YFSETQ. There are 13 residues in the CDR3. V was cut by 9 bases and J by 5 bases, with 18 bases left in between. The DNA of the CDR3 is TGCGCCACCTCGGACAGAACGAGGAACGAGCAGTACTTC. It specifies CATSDRTRNEQYF.

The rearrangement uses TRBV19 and TRBJ2-7; perhaps TRBD2 as D (5 bases). CDR1 is LNHDA, CDR2 SQIVND, per germline (reference sequence). Trimming cost V 2 bases and J 0 bases, with 11 bases left between them. This CDR3 is built from 15 residues. CDR3 in DNA: TGTGCCAGTAGTATAACGGGATTAACCTCCTACGAGCAGTACTTC. Amino acids: CASSITGLTSYEQYF.

This clone occurred a few times. The chain couples TRBV7-9 to TRBJ2-7, with 7 bases identical to TRBD2. In germline, CDR1 is SEHNR, CDR2 FQNEAQ (reference sequence). The CDR3 consists of 15 residues. The junction had 13 bases not matched to a gene; V was cut back by 6 bases and J by 5 bases. CDR3 amino acids: CASSRLGGRAHEQYF. The DNA of the CDR3 is TGTGCCAGCAGTCGACTGGGTGGGAGGGCCCACGAGCAGTACTTC. Looking up the rest from reference TRBV7-9 and TRBJ2-7 gives the full variable domain: DTGVSQNPRHKITKRGQNVTFRCDPISEHNRLYWYRQTLGQGPEFLTYFQNEAQLEKSRLLSDRFSAERPKGSFSTLEIQRTEQGDSAMYLCASSRLGGRAHEQYFGPGTRLTVT.

This chain joins TRBV11-2 and TRBJ1-4, with D possibly TRBD1 on 5 matching bases. The CDR3 length is 18 residues. Trimming cost V 2 bases and J 1 base, with 17 bases left between them. The germline V gene has CDR1 SGHAT and CDR2 FQNNGV. The CDR3 here is CASSLLGAGTRTNEKLFF. Written as DNA, the CDR3 is TGTGCCAGCAGCTTATTAGGGGCGGGGACGCGAACTAATGAAAAACTGTTTTTT.

This clone was detected a few times. Other DNA sequences in the sample encode the same CDR3. The chain carries TRBV29-1 and TRBJ1-1; D not resolved. The V end lost 3 bases, the J end lost 0 bases, and 8 bases lay between the germline ends. The CDR3 extends over 13 amino acids. The germline V gene encodes CDR1 SQVTM and CDR2 ANQGSEA. The CDR3 DNA follows: TGCAGCGTTGAGAGGCGATTGAACACTGAAGCTTTCTTT. Translation gives CSVERRLNTEAFF.

This clone was picked up a small number of times. The chain employs TRBV10-3 and TRBJ2-2; TRBD1 matches 8 bases. Germline CDR1 reads ENHRY; CDR2 reads SYGVKD. CDR3 length: 14 residues. Unmatched junction bases numbered 10, after V lost 11 bases and J lost 5 bases. In nucleotides, the CDR3 is TGTGCCGTACTCAGGGGGCGTGGAACCGGGGAGCTGTTTTTT. Its protein product is CAVLRGRGTGELFF.

This clone was seen more than once but under ten times. The rearrangement uses TRBV4-2 and TRBJ2-3, with D perhaps matching TRBD2 (5 bases). This CDR3 region has 12 residues. From germline, CDR1 is LGHNA and CDR2 YNFKEQ. Trimming pared 1 base from V and 8 bases from J, leaving 7 bases between. The CDR3 DNA sequence: TGTGCCAGCAGCCAAGTCGCGGGTACGCAGTATTTT. Protein product: CASSQVAGTQYF.

The chain couples TRBV15 to TRBJ2-1; 10 bases line up with TRBD2. V trimming: 4 bases; J trimming: 10 bases; junction bases outside the gene matches: 13. This CDR3 region has 16 residues. Looked up from germline, CDR1 is LNHNV and CDR2 is YYDKDF (reference sequence). The CDR3 protein is CATSIGTSEFLWEQFF. In nucleotides, the CDR3 is TGTGCCACCAGCATCGGGACTAGCGAGTTTTTATGGGAGCAGTTCTTC.